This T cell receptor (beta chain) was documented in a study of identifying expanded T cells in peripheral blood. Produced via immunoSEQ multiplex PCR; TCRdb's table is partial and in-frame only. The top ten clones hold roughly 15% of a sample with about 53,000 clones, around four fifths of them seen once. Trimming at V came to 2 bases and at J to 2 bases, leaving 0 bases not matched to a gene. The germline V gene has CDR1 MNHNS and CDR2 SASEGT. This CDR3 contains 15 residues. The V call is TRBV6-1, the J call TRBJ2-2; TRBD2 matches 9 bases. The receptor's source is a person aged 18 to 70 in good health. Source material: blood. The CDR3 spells CASSELAGNTGELFF. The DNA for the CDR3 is TGTGCCAGCAGTGAACTAGCGGGAAACACCGGGGAGCTGTTTTTT.